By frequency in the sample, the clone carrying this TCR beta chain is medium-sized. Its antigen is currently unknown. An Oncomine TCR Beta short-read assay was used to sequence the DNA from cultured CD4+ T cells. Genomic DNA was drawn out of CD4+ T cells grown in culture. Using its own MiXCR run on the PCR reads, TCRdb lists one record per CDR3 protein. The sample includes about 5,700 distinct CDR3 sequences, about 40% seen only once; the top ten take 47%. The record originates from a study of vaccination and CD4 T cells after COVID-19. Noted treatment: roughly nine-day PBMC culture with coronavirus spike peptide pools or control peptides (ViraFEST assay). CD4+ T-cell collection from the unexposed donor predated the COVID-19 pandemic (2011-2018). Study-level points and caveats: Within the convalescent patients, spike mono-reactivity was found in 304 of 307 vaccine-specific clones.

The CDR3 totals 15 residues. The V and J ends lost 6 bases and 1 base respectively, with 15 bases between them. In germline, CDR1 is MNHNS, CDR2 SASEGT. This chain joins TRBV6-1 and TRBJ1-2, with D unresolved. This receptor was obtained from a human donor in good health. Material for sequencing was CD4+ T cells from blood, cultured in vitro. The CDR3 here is CASRLKDGDNYGYTF. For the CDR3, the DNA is TGTGCCAGCAGATTAAAAGACGGAGATAACTATGGCTACACCTTC.